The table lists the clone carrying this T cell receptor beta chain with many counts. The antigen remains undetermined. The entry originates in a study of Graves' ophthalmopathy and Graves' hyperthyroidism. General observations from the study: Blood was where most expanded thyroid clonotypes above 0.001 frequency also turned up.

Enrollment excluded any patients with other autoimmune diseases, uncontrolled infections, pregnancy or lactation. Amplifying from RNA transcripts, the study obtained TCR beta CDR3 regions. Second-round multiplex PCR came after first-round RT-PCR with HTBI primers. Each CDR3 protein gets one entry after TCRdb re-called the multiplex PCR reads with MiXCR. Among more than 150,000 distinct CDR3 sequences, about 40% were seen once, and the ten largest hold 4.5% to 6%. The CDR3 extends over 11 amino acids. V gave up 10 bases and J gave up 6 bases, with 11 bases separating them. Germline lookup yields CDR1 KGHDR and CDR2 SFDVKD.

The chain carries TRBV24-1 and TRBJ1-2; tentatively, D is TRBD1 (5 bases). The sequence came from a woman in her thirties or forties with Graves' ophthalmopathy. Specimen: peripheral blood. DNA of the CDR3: TGTGCCACTTGGGACGGCAATGGCTACACCTTC. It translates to CATWDGNGYTF.